These 18 T cell receptor beta chains came from one sample sequenced in a study of immune characterization of retroperitoneal liposarcoma. TCRdb re-called the PCR reads through MiXCR, storing one row per CDR3 protein. The table has approximately 9,000 distinct CDR3 sequences, roughly 26% seen once. Material for sequencing was tumor tissue. The receptors shown here come from a male donor with retroperitoneal liposarcoma.

This clonotype was detected ten times or more. The rearrangement joins TRBV12-3 or TRBV12-4 to TRBJ2-3; 8 bases are a match to TRBD1. The junction had 8 bases not matched to a gene; V was cut back by 6 bases and J by 0 bases. This CDR3 region has 16 residues. CDR3 nucleotide sequence: TGTGCCAGCAGCCCCGGGACAGGAGCTAGCACAGATACGCAGTATTTT. It yields the protein CASSPGTGASTDTQYF.

The chain recombines TRBV11-3 with TRBJ2-1, with 8 bases identical to TRBD2. Germline V lookup: CDR1 SGHNT, CDR2 YENEEA. This CDR3 has 17 residues. The trim removed 5 bases at V and 7 bases at J, leaving 16 bases unmatched. As DNA, the CDR3 is TGTGCCAGCAGCGCCACCCCTAGTAGCGGGAAGACGAATGAGCAGTTCTTC. Protein: CASSATPSSGKTNEQFF. Together with reference TRBV11-3 and TRBJ2-1, the CDR3 gives the full variable domain: EAGVVQSPRYKIIEKKQPVAFWCNPISGHNTLYWYLQNLGQGPELLIRYENEEAVDDSQLPKDRFSAERLKGVDSTLKIQPAELGDSAVYLCASSATPSSGKTNEQFFGPGTRLTVL.

Of note for this clonotype: At one boundary the junction diverges from the germline segment, which might be a read error. The chain recombines TRBV6-1 with TRBJ2-5; TRBD2 aligns across 13 bases. The J call may be incorrect, as the DNA end agrees better with TRBJ2-1. Germline V gene sequence: CDR1 MNHNS, CDR2 SASEGT. CDR3 length: 16 residues. The CDR3 loop reads CASSEGTSGVQETQFF. CDR3 DNA sequence: TGCGCCAGCAGTGAGGGGACTAGCGGGGTACAAGAGACCCAGTTCTTC.

This clonotype showed up just a few times. The chain recombines TRBV11-1 with TRBJ2-4; 8 nucleotides match TRBD2. The DNA end is a closer match to TRBJ2-7, so the J assignment may be wrong. The CDR3 extends over 15 amino acids. The germline V gene encodes CDR1 SGHAT and CDR2 FQDESV (reference sequence). As DNA, the CDR3 is TGTGCCAGCAGCTTAGCCTCCGGGAGGGCCCGCGAGCAGTACTTC. As protein: CASSLASGRAREQYF.

The sample holds many counts of this clonotype. This sequence joins TRBV12-3 or TRBV12-4 and TRBJ2-4; maybe TRBD1 (6 bases). The V end was cut by 7 bases, the J end by 6 bases, with 13 bases between. This CDR3 is 13 amino acids long. This CDR3 reads CASTPQGLNIQYF. CDR3 DNA: TGTGCCAGCACCCCTCAGGGGTTAAACATTCAGTACTTC.

This clonotype turned up a few times. The J gene is TRBJ1-2, the V gene TRBV27; the D is unclear. Germline assignment: CDR1 MNHEY and CDR2 SMNVEV (reference sequence). This CDR3 spans 13 amino acids. The V and J ends lost 5 bases and 6 bases respectively, with 13 bases between them. The CDR3 DNA sequence: TGTGCCAGCAGTCCCCTGAGGGCTGATGGCTACACCTTC. Its translation is CASSPLRADGYTF.

The chain uses TRBV27 and TRBJ2-6; 7 bases map to TRBD1. V dropped 5 bases and J dropped 2; count of bases not matched to a gene: 9. The CDR3 consists of 17 residues. Per germline, CDR1 MNHEY and CDR2 SMNVEV (reference sequence). CDR3: CASSPTRQGAGANVLTF. The CDR3 DNA is TGTGCCAGCAGTCCGACGAGACAGGGTGCTGGGGCCAACGTCCTGACTTTC.

This clonotype has only a few counts. The chain couples TRBV27 to TRBJ2-1; the D is unclear. The CDR3 is 13 amino acids. The V gene's germline CDR1 is MNHEY and CDR2 SMNVEV (reference sequence). Deletions cut 2 bases from V and 10 bases from J, with 12 bases between. CDR3 DNA sequence: TGTGCCAGCAGTTTAAGGGCATCCTACGAGCAGTTCTTC. Translating gives CASSLRASYEQFF.

This chain connects TRBV7-6 to TRBJ2-1, with no clear D. V dropped 6 bases and J dropped 4 bases, with 7 bases sitting between them. Looked up from germline, CDR1 is SGHVS and CDR2 is FNYEAQ. This CDR3 region has 12 residues. Written as DNA, the CDR3 is TGTGCCAGCAGTTCCGCTTACAATGAGCAGTTCTTC. Translation gives CASSSAYNEQFF.

This clonotype was recorded once. The chain links TRBV12-3 or TRBV12-4 to TRBJ2-6, with D hard to call. This CDR3 has 15 residues. V gave up 6 bases and J gave up 0 bases, with 9 bases separating them. The CDR3 spells CASSVIYSGANVLTF. Written as DNA, the CDR3 is TGTGCCAGCAGCGTCATCTACTCTGGGGCCAACGTCCTGACTTTC.

The chain is built from TRBV7-8 and TRBJ2-3; 7 positions match TRBD1. The CDR3 is 14 residues long. Germline lookup yields CDR1 SGHVS and CDR2 FQNEAQ. The trim removed 7 bases at V and 0 bases at J, leaving 4 bases unmatched. The CDR3 spells CASTRDRSTDTQYF. The CDR3 DNA follows: TGTGCCAGCACCAGGGACAGAAGCACAGATACGCAGTATTTT. Full variable domain (outside the CDR3, taken from reference TRBV7-8 and TRBJ2-3): GAGVSQSPRYKVAKRGQDVALRCDPISGHVSLFWYQQALGQGPEFLTYFQNEAQLDKSGLPSDRFFAERPEGSVSTLKIQRTQQEDSAVYLCASTRDRSTDTQYFGPGTRLTVL.

This clonotype is labeled as medium-sized. This chain connects TRBV6-1 to TRBJ2-1; 10 bases map to TRBD2. This CDR3 is 15 amino acids long. Germline V gene lookup returns CDR1 MNHNS and CDR2 SASEGT. V shed 6 bases, J shed 6 bases, and the junction held 8 bases outside the gene matches. The CDR3 bases are TGTGCCAGCAGAAAAAAAGCGGGGGGGCCCAATGAGCAGTTCTTC. This sequence encodes CASRKKAGGPNEQFF.

The chain is built from TRBV6-1 and TRBJ1-5; 7 bases are shared with TRBD1. Germline V gene data show CDR1 as MNHNS and CDR2 as SASEGT. The CDR3 extends over 16 amino acids. Unmatched junction bases numbered 8, after V lost 4 bases and J lost 2 bases. The CDR3 region is CASSGRQGGGNQPQHF. The CDR3 DNA reads TGTGCCAGCAGTGGCCGACAGGGAGGAGGCAATCAGCCCCAGCATTTT.

CDR3 residues: CASSQRLAGEGDTQYF. For the CDR3, the DNA is TGTGCCAGCAGCCAGAGACTAGCGGGAGAAGGGGATACGCAGTATTTT. The rearrangement joins TRBV12-3 or TRBV12-4 to TRBJ2-3; the match to TRBD2 covers 12 bases. The CDR3 extends over 16 amino acids. V lost 6 bases to trimming and J lost 6 bases; unmatched junction nucleotides: 10.

The CDR3 coding sequence is TGTGCCAGCACCACCGGGACTAGCGGGAGGGCCTATTACAATGAGCAGTTCTTC. Protein: CASTTGTSGRAYYNEQFF. The chain carries TRBV6-6 and TRBJ2-1; 16 positions match TRBD2. The CDR3 is 18 residues long. Trimming took 7 bases from V and 4 from J; bases not matched to a gene: 10. Germline CDR1 and CDR2: MNHNY and SVGAGI (reference sequence).

This clonotype was picked up one time. The rearrangement joins TRBV11-2 to TRBJ2-3; 9 bases align to TRBD2. The germline gives CDR1 SGHAT, CDR2 FQNNGV. The CDR3 is 15 residues long. Trimming removed 5 bases from V and 6 bases from J; junction bases left unmatched: 9. CDR3 nucleotide sequence: TGTGCCAGCAGCCCCGGGAGCGGGGGGTGGGATACGCAGTATTTT. Its protein is CASSPGSGGWDTQYF.

This clonotype has a handful of counts. V usage is TRBV12-3 or TRBV12-4 and J usage is TRBJ1-4; perhaps TRBD1 as D (5 bases). Trimming took 5 bases from V and 3 from J, leaving 7 bases between them. The CDR3 sequence is 13 residues long. The CDR3 DNA reads TGTGCCAGCAGTCGAGGGGCTAATGAAAAACTGTTTTTT. It codes for CASSRGANEKLFF.

The chain couples TRBV12-3 or TRBV12-4 to TRBJ2-1; the D gene is possibly TRBD2 (6 bases). With 4 bases removed from V and 7 bases from J, the gap between germline ends came to 23 bases. This CDR3 is built from 17 residues. In DNA, the CDR3 is TGTGCCAGCAGTTGGGAATTTAAAGCGGGTCCTGATAATGAGCAGTTCTTC. Its translation: CASSWEFKAGPDNEQFF.